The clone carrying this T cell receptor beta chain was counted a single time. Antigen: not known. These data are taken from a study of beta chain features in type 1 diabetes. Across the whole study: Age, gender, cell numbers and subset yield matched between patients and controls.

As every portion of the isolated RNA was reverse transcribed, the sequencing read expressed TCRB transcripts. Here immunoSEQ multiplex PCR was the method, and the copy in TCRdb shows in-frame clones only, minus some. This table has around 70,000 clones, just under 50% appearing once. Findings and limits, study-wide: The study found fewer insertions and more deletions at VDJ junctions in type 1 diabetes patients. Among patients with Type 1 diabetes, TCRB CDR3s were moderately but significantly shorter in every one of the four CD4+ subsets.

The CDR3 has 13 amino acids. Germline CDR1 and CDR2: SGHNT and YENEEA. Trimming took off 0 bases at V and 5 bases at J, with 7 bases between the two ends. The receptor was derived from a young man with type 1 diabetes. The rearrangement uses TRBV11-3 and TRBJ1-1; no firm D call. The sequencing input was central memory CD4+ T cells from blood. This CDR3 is CASSLDRGTEAFF. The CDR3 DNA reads TGTGCCAGCAGCTTAGACAGAGGGACTGAAGCTTTCTTT.